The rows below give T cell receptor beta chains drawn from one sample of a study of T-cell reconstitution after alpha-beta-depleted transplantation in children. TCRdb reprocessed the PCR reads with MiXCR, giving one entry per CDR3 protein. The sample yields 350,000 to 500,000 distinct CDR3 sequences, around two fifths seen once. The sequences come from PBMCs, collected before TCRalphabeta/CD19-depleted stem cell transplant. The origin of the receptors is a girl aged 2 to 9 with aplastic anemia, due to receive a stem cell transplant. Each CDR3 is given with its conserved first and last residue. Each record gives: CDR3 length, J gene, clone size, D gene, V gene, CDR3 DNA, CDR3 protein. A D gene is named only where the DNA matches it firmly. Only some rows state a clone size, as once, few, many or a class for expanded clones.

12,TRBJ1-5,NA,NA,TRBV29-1,TGCAGCGTTAGCCAGGGTAATCAGCCCCAGCATTTT,CSVSQGNQPQHF
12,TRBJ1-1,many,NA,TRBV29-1,TGCAGCGTCCCGATGCCCGGGGACGAAGCTTTCTTT,CSVPMPGDEAFF
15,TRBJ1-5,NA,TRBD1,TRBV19,TGTGCCAGTAGTGCCTCACAGGGGACGGGTCAGCCCCAGCATTTT,CASSASQGTGQPQHF
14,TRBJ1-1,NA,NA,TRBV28,TGTGCCAGCAGTTTAGGGCGGATGGCCACTGAAGCTTTCTTT,CASSLGRMATEAFF
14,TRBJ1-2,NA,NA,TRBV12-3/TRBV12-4,TGTGCCAGCAGTCCCACCGAGGCCAGCCAGGGCTACACCTTC,CASSPTEASQGYTF
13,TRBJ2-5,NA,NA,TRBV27,TGTGCCAGCAGTTTGAATAGCTGGGAGACCCAGTACTTC,CASSLNSWETQYF
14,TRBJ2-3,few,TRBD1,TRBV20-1,TGCAGTGCCCCAAGACAGGGGTCGGCAGATACGCAGTATTTT,CSAPRQGSADTQYF
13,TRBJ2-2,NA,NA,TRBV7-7,TGTGCTAGCAGCGTACACCTCACCGGGGAGCTGTTTTTT,CASSVHLTGELFF
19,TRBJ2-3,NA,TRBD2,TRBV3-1,TGTGCCAGCAGCCAAGGAACGACCCTAGCGGGAGGGCCTATAGATACGCAGTATTTT,CASSQGTTLAGGPIDTQYF
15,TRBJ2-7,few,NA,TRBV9,TGTGCCAGCAGCGCCGGCACCGGGACCGTCTACGAGCAGTACTTC,CASSAGTGTVYEQYF
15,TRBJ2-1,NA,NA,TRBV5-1,TGCGCCAGCAGCTTACAAGCGGGACAGGAGGATGAGCAGTTCTTC,CASSLQAGQEDEQFF
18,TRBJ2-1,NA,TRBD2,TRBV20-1,TGCAGTGCTAGAGGAGCCGGGACTAGCGTCAGCTCCTACAATGAGCAGTTCTTC,CSARGAGTSVSSYNEQFF
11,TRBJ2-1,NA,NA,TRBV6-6,TGTGCCACAGCACCTTCGGATGAGCAGTTCTTC,CATAPSDEQFF
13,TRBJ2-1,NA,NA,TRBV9,TGTGCCAGCAGCGTAGTTAGCGGCAATGAGCAGTTCTTC,CASSVVSGNEQFF
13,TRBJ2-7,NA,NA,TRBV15,TGTGCCACCAGCAACAAACTAGGTGGGGAGCAGTACTTC,CATSNKLGGEQYF
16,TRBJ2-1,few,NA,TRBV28,TGTGCCAGCAGTTCTCCGGGACGGAGAATAGACAATGAGCAGTTCTTC,CASSSPGRRIDNEQFF
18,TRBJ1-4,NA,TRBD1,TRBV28,TGTGCCAGCAGTGTACTCGGGACAGGGCATTTACTAAATGAAAAACTGTTTTTT,CASSVLGTGHLLNEKLFF
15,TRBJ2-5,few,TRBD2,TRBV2,TGTGCCAGCAGCGAAACTAGCGGGCTCCAAGAGACCCAGTACTTC,CASSETSGLQETQYF
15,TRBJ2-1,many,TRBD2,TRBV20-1,TGCAGTGCTAGAGATGGGACTAGCGGGAAAAATGAGCAGTTCTTC,CSARDGTSGKNEQFF
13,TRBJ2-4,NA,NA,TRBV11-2,TGTGCCAGCAGCAACTACCCTGAAAACATTCAGTACTTC,CASSNYPENIQYF
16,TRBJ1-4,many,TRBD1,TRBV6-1,TGTGCCAGCAGTGTATTCCGGGACAGGGGGAATGAAAAACTGTTTTTT,CASSVFRDRGNEKLFF
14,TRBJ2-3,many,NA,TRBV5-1,TGCGCCAGCAGCCTGCAGGGGCGCGCAGATACGCAGTATTTT,CASSLQGRADTQYF
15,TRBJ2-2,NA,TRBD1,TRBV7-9,TGTGCCAGCCCCGGGACAGGGGGCGCGACGGGGGAGCTGTTTTTT,CASPGTGGATGELFF
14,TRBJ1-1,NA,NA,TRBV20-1,TGCAGTGCTAGAGTAGGGGCTGCGAACACTGAAGCTTTCTTT,CSARVGAANTEAFF
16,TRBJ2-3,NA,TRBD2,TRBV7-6,TGTGCCAGCAGCCCGGGACTAGCGGGGCGCACAGATACGCAGTATTTT,CASSPGLAGRTDTQYF
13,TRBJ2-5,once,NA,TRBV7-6,TGTGCCAGCAGCTTCTACAGGCAAGAGACCCAGTACTTC,CASSFYRQETQYF
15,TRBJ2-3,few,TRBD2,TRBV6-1,TGTGCCAGCAGTGAAGTGTCGGGGACTAGCGGGAGCGAGTATTTT,CASSEVSGTSGSEYF
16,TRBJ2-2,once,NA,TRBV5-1,TGCGCCAGCTCATTTAAGACAGGAACTGTAACCGGGGAGCTGTTTTTT,CASSFKTGTVTGELFF
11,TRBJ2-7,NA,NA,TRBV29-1,TGCAGCGTCGGCTTTCTGGACGAGCAGTACTTC,CSVGFLDEQYF
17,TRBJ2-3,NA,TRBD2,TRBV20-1,TGCAGTGCTAGTAACCGACTAGCGGGGGGGAGAATGGATACGCAGTATTTT,CSASNRLAGGRMDTQYF
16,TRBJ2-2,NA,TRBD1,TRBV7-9,TGTGCCAGCAGCACTGGACAGGGGGCGACCACCGGGGAGCTGTTTTTT,CASSTGQGATTGELFF
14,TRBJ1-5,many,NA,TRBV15,TGTGCCACCAGCAGAGTTGGGGTCGGTCAGCCCCAGCATTTT,CATSRVGVGQPQHF
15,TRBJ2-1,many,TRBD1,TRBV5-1,TGCGCCAGCAGCGCACTTATGTCACAGGGGAATGAGCAGTTCTTC,CASSALMSQGNEQFF
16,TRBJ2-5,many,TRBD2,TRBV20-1,TGCAGTGCTAGCGGCACTAGCGGAGCAAGAAAAGAGACCCAGTACTTC,CSASGTSGARKETQYF
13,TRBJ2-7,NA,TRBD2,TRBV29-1,TGCAGCGTTGAAGGGACCGGGGGGTACGAGCAGTACTTC,CSVEGTGGYEQYF
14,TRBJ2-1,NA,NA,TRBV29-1,TGCAGCGTTGCGACTAGTGGGTGGTACAATGAGCAGTTCTTC,CSVATSGWYNEQFF
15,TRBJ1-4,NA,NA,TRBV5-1,TGCGCCAGCAGCCCGATGGGACGCCACAATGAAAAACTGTTTTTT,CASSPMGRHNEKLFF
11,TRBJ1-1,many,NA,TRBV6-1,TGTGCCAGCGTGGAGAACACTGAAGCTTTCTTT,CASVENTEAFF
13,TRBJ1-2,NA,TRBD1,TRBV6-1,TGTGCCAGCAGTGAGACAGGGAACTATGGCTACACCTTC,CASSETGNYGYTF
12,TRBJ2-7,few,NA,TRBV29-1,TGCAGCGGACTGGGGCTCTCCTACGAGCAGTACTTC,CSGLGLSYEQYF
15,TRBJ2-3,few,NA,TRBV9,TGTGCCAGCAGCGTCGGTCAGCGGTGCACAGATACGCAGTATTTT,CASSVGQRCTDTQYF
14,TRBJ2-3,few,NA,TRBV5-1,TGCGCCAGCAGCCCGGCGGGTCACGCAGATACGCAGTATTTT,CASSPAGHADTQYF
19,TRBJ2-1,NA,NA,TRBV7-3,TGTGCCAGCAGCTCTGATACCGAACTAGGCCCCGGAGGCTACAATGAGCAGTTCTTC,CASSSDTELGPGGYNEQFF
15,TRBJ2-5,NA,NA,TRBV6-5,TGTGCCAGCAGTTACTCGAACGGCAGGGTGGAGACCCAGTACTTC,CASSYSNGRVETQYF
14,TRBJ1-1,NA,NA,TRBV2,TGTGCCAGCAGTGAAGTCTCAAGCCCCGCGAGACAGGACTTT,CASSEVSSPARQDF
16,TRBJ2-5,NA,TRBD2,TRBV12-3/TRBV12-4,TGTGCCAGCAGTTTACTAGCGGTCCTCCGCGGGGAGACCCAGTACTTC,CASSLLAVLRGETQYF
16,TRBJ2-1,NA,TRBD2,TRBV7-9,TGTGCCAGCAGCTTAGGACTAGCGGTTAACTACAATGAGCAGTTCTTC,CASSLGLAVNYNEQFF
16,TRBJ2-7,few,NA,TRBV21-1,TGTGCCAGCAGCAAAGCTGGACTAGCGACGACCTACGAGCAGTACTTC,CASSKAGLATTYEQYF
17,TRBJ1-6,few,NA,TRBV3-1,TGTGCCAGCAGCCACCTCGGAGGATGGGGGGCCGGTTCACCCCTCCACTTT,CASSHLGGWGAGSPLHF
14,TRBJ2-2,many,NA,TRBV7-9,TGTGCCAGCCCAAAGGAGCGATCCACCGGGGAGCTGTTTTTT,CASPKERSTGELFF
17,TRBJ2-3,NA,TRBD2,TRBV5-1,TGCGCCAGCAGCTTGGCCAGGACTAGCGGGAACACAGATACGCAGTATTTT,CASSLARTSGNTDTQYF
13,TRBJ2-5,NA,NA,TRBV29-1,TGCAGCGTTCGGTATCCTGCTTCGAGGTCCCAGTACTTC,CSVRYPASRSQYF
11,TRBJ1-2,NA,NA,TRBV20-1,TGCAGTGTTAAGGGCGGCTATGGCTACACCTTC,CSVKGGYGYTF
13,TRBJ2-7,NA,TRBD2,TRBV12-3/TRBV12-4,TGTGCCAGCAGTTTAAAGACTAGCGGGGTGCAGTACTTC,CASSLKTSGVQYF
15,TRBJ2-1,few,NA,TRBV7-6,TGTGCCAGCAGCTTAGGCGATAGCTCCTACAATGAGCAGTTCTTC,CASSLGDSSYNEQFF